Listed below are T cell receptor beta chains from one sample, sequenced in a study of T cell repertoires in cytomegalovirus infection. No antigen has been identified for these receptors. TCRdb reanalysed the reads using MiXCR and keeps one entry per CDR3 protein. Here the sample spans approximately 1,000,000 distinct CDR3 sequences, 31% being singletons. The sample consisted of cultured CD8+ T cells from PBMCs, taken from culture after CMV antigen stimulation. The receptor source for this set is a human donor in good health (CMV status not recorded). Some clones in this sample may be carry-over from other donors' samples. Both conserved end residues are part of each CDR3. A D gene is named only where the DNA matches it firmly. Part of the rows lack a size; the others show once, few, many or a class for expanded clones.

CASSSPGLAGWARETQYF | TGTGCCAGCAGCTCACCGGGACTAGCGGGGTGGGCAAGAGAGACCCAGTACTTC | TRBJ2-5 | TRBD2 | TRBV7-8 | many
CSANAFRGTTEAFF | TGCAGTGCTAACGCGTTCCGGGGTACCACTGAAGCTTTCTTT | TRBJ1-1 | . | TRBV20-1 | .
CASGLDGFAYNEQFF | TGTGCCAGCGGATTAGACGGGTTCGCCTACAATGAGCAGTTCTTC | TRBJ2-1 | . | TRBV27 | .
CASSFRGVDTQYF | TGTGCCAGCAGTTTTAGGGGCGTAGATACGCAGTATTTT | TRBJ2-3 | . | TRBV28 | .
CASSYPPNWGDPDTQYF | TGTGCCAGCAGTTACCCCCCGAACTGGGGAGACCCAGATACGCAGTATTTT | TRBJ2-3 | . | TRBV6-6 | .
CASSLTQLNTEAFF | TGTGCCAGCAGTTTAACACAGTTGAACACTGAAGCTTTCTTT | TRBJ1-1 | . | TRBV27 | .
CASSQVSESGNTIYF | TGTGCCAGCAGCCAAGTATCAGAATCTGGAAACACCATATATTTT | TRBJ1-3 | . | TRBV14 | few
CASRAGATMNEQFF | TGTGCCAGTCGAGCGGGGGCCACGATGAATGAGCAGTTCTTC | TRBJ2-1 | TRBD2 | TRBV2 | .
CASSLRWDINSPLHF | TGCGCCAGCAGCTTGAGGTGGGACATTAATTCACCCCTCCACTTT | TRBJ1-6 | . | TRBV5-1 | .
CASKIESNTEAFF | TGTGCCAGCAAGATAGAATCGAACACTGAAGCTTTCTTT | TRBJ1-1 | . | TRBV6-5 | few
CASGTYYGYTF | TGTGCCAGCGGGACGTACTATGGCTACACCTTC | TRBJ1-2 | . | TRBV6-5 | few
CASSSGVSSADTQYF | TGTGCCAGCAGTTCCGGGGTTAGCAGCGCAGATACGCAGTATTTT | TRBJ2-3 | . | TRBV28 | .
CASSLLGSHINEQFF | TGTGCCAGCAGTTTATTGGGGAGCCACATCAATGAGCAGTTCTTC | TRBJ2-1 | . | TRBV27 | .
CASSQAPFGGNTEAFF | TGCGCCAGCAGCCAAGCCCCTTTTGGGGGCAACACTGAAGCTTTCTTT | TRBJ1-1 | . | TRBV4-1 | few
CATSDFTGELLF | TGTGCCACCAGTGATTTCACCGGGGAGCTGCTTTTT | TRBJ2-2 | . | TRBV24-1 | .
CASSQDSNSPLHF | TGTGCCAGCAGCCAGGACAGTAATTCACCCCTCCACTTT | TRBJ1-6 | . | TRBV7-6 | .
CASSPTVHYGYTF | TGTGCCAGCAGTCCGACAGTACACTATGGCTACACCTTC | TRBJ1-2 | . | TRBV6-6 | .
CASGTSGGTYEQYF | TGTGCCAGCGGGACTAGCGGGGGGACCTACGAGCAGTACTTC | TRBJ2-7 | TRBD2 | TRBV27 | .
CASSNSGEDNSPLHF | TGTGCCAGCAGCAACTCAGGGGAGGATAATTCACCCCTCCACTTT | TRBJ1-6 | . | TRBV7-2 | .
CASSSETGDLNSPLHF | TGTGCCAGCAGCTCAGAGACAGGGGACCTCAATTCACCCCTCCACTTT | TRBJ1-6 | TRBD1 | TRBV6-6 | few
CASSRGGRGQETQYF | TGTGCCAGCAGCCGGGGGGGGCGGGGGCAAGAGACCCAGTACTTC | TRBJ2-5 | TRBD2 | TRBV12-3/TRBV12-4 | few
CASAGGTGELFF | TGCGCCAGCGCAGGGGGCACCGGGGAGCTGTTTTTT | TRBJ2-2 | TRBD1 | TRBV5-1 | .
CASSPVGRKNYGYTF | TGTGCCAGCAGCCCCGTGGGGCGAAAGAACTATGGCTACACCTTC | TRBJ1-2 | . | TRBV27 | .
CASSSNAQETQYF | TGTGCCAGCAGTTCAAACGCCCAAGAGACCCAGTACTTC | TRBJ2-5 | . | TRBV6-1 | .
CASSEIGDRYGYTF | TGTGCCAGCAGTGAAATAGGAGACCGATATGGCTACACCTTC | TRBJ1-2 | . | TRBV25-1 | .
CASSVDTGNYGYTF | TGTGCCAGCAGCGTAGATACAGGAAACTATGGCTACACCTTC | TRBJ1-2 | . | TRBV9 | many
CSARDVGGAGEKLFF | TGCAGTGCTAGAGATGTAGGGGGCGCAGGCGAAAAACTGTTTTTT | TRBJ1-4 | TRBD1 | TRBV20-1 | many
CASSLVGGSDSEAFF | TGTGCCAGCAGCTTAGTAGGGGGGTCGGACTCCGAAGCTTTCTTT | TRBJ1-1 | . | TRBV7-9 | .
CASSLEKGSYEQYF | TGCGCCAGCAGCTTGGAAAAGGGCTCCTACGAGCAGTACTTC | TRBJ2-7 | . | TRBV5-1 | few
CASIRTGDEQYF | TGTGCCAGCATCAGGACAGGGGACGAGCAGTACTTC | TRBJ2-7 | TRBD1 | TRBV2 | few
CASSLAEGGSYEQYF | TGTGCCAGCAGCTTAGCGGAGGGCGGGTCCTACGAGCAGTACTTC | TRBJ2-7 | . | TRBV7-8 | many
CASSYSTPSGGVNTGELFF | TGTGCCAGCAGTTACTCGACCCCTAGCGGGGGGGTGAACACCGGGGAGCTGTTTTTT | TRBJ2-2 | TRBD2 | TRBV6-6 | few
CASSLGQGQDEQFF | TGTGCCAGCAGCCTAGGACAGGGGCAAGATGAGCAGTTCTTC | TRBJ2-1 | TRBD1 | TRBV5-6 | few
CASSYRTGGDEQYF | TGTGCCAGCAGTTACCGGACAGGGGGCGACGAGCAGTACTTC | TRBJ2-7 | TRBD1 | TRBV6-2/TRBV6-3 | .
CASSYEIFAGVTDTQYF | TGTGCCAGCAGTTATGAAATATTCGCGGGGGTGACAGATACGCAGTATTTT | TRBJ2-3 | TRBD2 | TRBV6-5 | few
CASSLRTAPRYGYTF | TGTGCCAGCAGCCTTCGGACAGCCCCCCGCTATGGCTACACCTTC | TRBJ1-2 | . | TRBV5-6 | .
CASSLWDRLGLCGYTF | TGTGCCAGCAGCTTATGGGACCGGTTAGGTTTGTGTGGCTACACCTTC | TRBJ1-2 | . | TRBV11-3 | few
CATSSIRDYQETQYF | TGTGCCACCAGCAGTATACGGGACTACCAAGAGACCCAGTACTTC | TRBJ2-5 | . | TRBV15 | .
CASSQTSGGADYNEQFF | TGTGCCAGCAGTCAGACTAGCGGGGGGGCCGACTACAATGAGCAGTTCTTC | TRBJ2-1 | TRBD2 | TRBV27 | few
CASSMETQYF | TGTGCCAGCAGTATGGAGACCCAGTACTTC | TRBJ2-5 | . | TRBV6-2/TRBV6-3 | many
CASSYLEDFPSKGNQPQHF | TGTGCCAGCAGTTACCTAGAAGACTTTCCTAGCAAGGGCAATCAGCCCCAGCATTTT | TRBJ1-5 | . | TRBV6-2/TRBV6-3 | few
CASSDRGGRTEAFF | TGCGCCAGCAGTGACAGGGGGGGTAGGACTGAAGCTTTCTTT | TRBJ1-1 | TRBD1 | TRBV10-2 | .
CASSKGAVGKNIQYF | TGTGCCAGTAGTAAGGGGGCGGTTGGCAAAAACATTCAGTACTTC | TRBJ2-4 | TRBD1 | TRBV19 | few
CASSEGPNTQYF | TGTGCCAGCAGCGAAGGACCGAATACGCAGTATTTT | TRBJ2-3 | . | TRBV5-6 | .
CSALPGTGASYEQYF | TGCAGTGCACTTCCCGGGACAGGGGCCTCCTACGAGCAGTACTTC | TRBJ2-7 | TRBD1 | TRBV20-1 | .
CASSFVGLLGGGAGIEQFF | TGTGCCAGCAGCTTTGTTGGGCTACTGGGCGGGGGGGCCGGTATTGAGCAGTTCTTC | TRBJ2-1 | TRBD2 | TRBV7-2 | many
CAITTRDRGMEAEAFF | TGTGCCATTACGACGAGAGACAGGGGGATGGAGGCTGAAGCTTTCTTT | TRBJ1-1 | TRBD1 | TRBV28 | few
CASSIGTEYNEQFF | TGTGCCAGTAGTATCGGGACAGAGTACAATGAGCAGTTCTTC | TRBJ2-1 | TRBD1 | TRBV19 | .